This T cell receptor (beta chain) was found in a study of graft-versus-host responses after intestinal transplantation. Study conclusions and caveats: The recipient marrow held GvH clones, and some of them showed up first in ileum or blood.

On this clone itself: Its antigen is not identified.

The assay was immunoSEQ multiplex PCR, and TCRdb's table has in-frame clones only and misses some. The table lists more than 9,000 clones, around 92% of them singletons. The TCR was taken from a human patient who received an intestinal transplant, so some T cells may come from the graft donor. Sequencing was performed on PBMCs, taken less than 70 days after transplant.

CDR3 DNA: TGCGCCAGTGCCTACCCGGCCAATGAGCAGTTCTTC. This encodes CASAYPANEQFF. This chain links TRBV5-1 with TRBJ2-1; D uncertain. V shed 8 bases and J shed 6 bases, with 12 bases lying between them. This CDR3 has 12 residues. Germline V gene sequence: CDR1 SGHRS, CDR2 YFSETQ. Filled out from reference TRBV5-1 and TRBJ2-1, the complete variable domain reads KAGVTQTPRYLIKTRGQQVTLSCSPISGHRSVSWYQQTPGQGLQFLFEYFSETQRNKGNFPGRFSGRQFSNSRSEMNVSTLELGDSALYLCASAYPANEQFFGPGTRLTVL.